This T cell receptor (beta chain) was identified during a study of persistence of HIV-infected CD4 T cells. Study at large: Median time on suppressive ART was more than seven years.

This nonspecific control used anti-CD3/anti-CD28 bead stimulation of CD4+ T cells. Responding CD4+ T cells were sorted by upregulation of both CD40 ligand and CD69. The libraries were made with immunoSEQ version 4 in survey mode. Method: immunoSEQ multiplex PCR; TCRdb's copy keeps in-frame clones and lacks some. The sample lists 37,000 or so clones, around 90% occurring once. CDR1 and CDR2 from the germline V gene are SGHTA and FQGTGA. CDR3 size: 14 residues. Between the trimmed V and J ends, which lost 5 bases and 5 bases, there was a span of 16 bases. On this clone itself: Its specificity is unknown.

The sample in question was CD4+ T cells sorted from PBMCs after roughly 19-hour stimulation, obtained from a patient who received antiretroviral therapy. This receptor was identified in an adult man with HIV who was CMV-seropositive. This chain joins TRBV7-3 and TRBJ2-7; D perhaps matches TRBD2 (6 bases). The CDR3 sequence is CASSPFGGKDEQYF. The DNA of the CDR3 is TGTGCCAGCAGCCCATTTGGGGGGAAGGACGAGCAGTACTTC.